Listed below are T cell receptor beta chains from one sample, sequenced in a study of blood T cell repertoires in COVID-19. Generated by immunoSEQ multiplex PCR, the TCRdb table keeps only in-frame clones and is missing some. The repertoire includes 50,000 to 65,000 clones, 84% of them detected once, and 15% to 20% sits in the top ten. Sequences were obtained from peripheral blood. These receptors came from a man in his 60s with COVID-19, enrolled during active disease. The CDR3 runs from the conserved cysteine through the conserved F or W. D genes are given only for firm matches. A row's size may be missing; if present it is once, few, many or a size class.

D gene	V gene	J gene	clone size	CDR3 protein	CDR3 DNA
NA	TRBV6-5	TRBJ1-1	NA	CASRGPHTEAFF	TGTGCCAGCAGGGGGCCGCACACTGAAGCTTTCTTT
NA	TRBV18	TRBJ2-7	NA	CASSDNDQVTEQYF	TGTGCCAGCTCAGACAACGATCAGGTTACTGAGCAGTACTTC
NA	TRBV27	TRBJ1-1	NA	CASSLGGDMNTEAFF	TGTGCCAGCAGTTTAGGTGGGGACATGAACACTGAAGCTTTCTTT
TRBD1	TRBV15	TRBJ1-1	NA	CATSRDRGQENTEAFF	TGTGCCACCAGCAGAGATAGGGGACAGGAGAACACTGAAGCTTTCTTT
TRBD2	TRBV7-3	TRBJ2-6	NA	CASSPGGSGANVLTF	TGTGCCAGCAGCCCGGGGGGATCTGGGGCCAACGTCCTGACTTTC
NA	TRBV7-9	TRBJ1-1	NA	CASRQSRNTEAFF	TGTGCCAGCAGACAGAGTAGGAACACTGAAGCTTTCTTT
NA	TRBV5-1	TRBJ2-2	NA	CASSLGTGAAGELFF	TGCGCCAGCAGCTTGGGCACTGGGGCCGCCGGGGAGCTGTTTTTT
TRBD1	TRBV30	TRBJ1-5	NA	CAWSAAGGDQPQHF	TGTGCCTGGAGTGCGGCAGGGGGCGATCAGCCCCAGCATTTT
NA	TRBV20-1	TRBJ1-1	NA	CSASKGEGTEAFF	TGCAGTGCTAGTAAGGGGGAAGGGACTGAAGCTTTCTTT
NA	TRBV5-1	TRBJ1-4	NA	CASSLAEGANEKLFF	TGCGCCAGCAGCTTGGCTGAGGGGGCTAATGAAAAACTGTTTTTT
NA	TRBV19	TRBJ1-1	NA	CASSIRENTEAFF	TGTGCCAGTAGTATCAGGGAGAACACTGAAGCTTTCTTT
TRBD2	TRBV3-1/TRBV3-2	TRBJ2-3	NA	CASSPRLAVTDTQYF	TGTGCCAGCAGCCCGCGACTAGCGGTGACAGATACGCAGTATTTT
NA	TRBV6-6	TRBJ2-7	NA	CASGRDNEQYF	TGTGCCAGCGGGCGGGATAACGAGCAGTACTTC
TRBD1	TRBV5-1	TRBJ1-4	NA	CASSLTGGAEKLFF	TGCGCCAGCAGCCTGACAGGGGGCGCGGAAAAACTGTTTTTT
TRBD2	TRBV30	TRBJ2-3	NA	CAWKAGADTQYF	TGTGCCTGGAAAGCGGGGGCAGATACGCAGTATTTT
TRBD2	TRBV4-2	TRBJ2-7	once	CASTASGKSYEQYF	TGTGCCAGCACAGCTAGCGGGAAGTCCTACGAGCAGTACTTC
NA	TRBV24-1	TRBJ1-5	NA	CATSEPGPNQPQHF	TGTGCCACCAGTGAGCCTGGGCCCAATCAGCCCCAGCATTTT
TRBD2	TRBV24-1	TRBJ2-4	NA	CATSDSGGKNIQYF	TGTGCCACCAGTGACAGCGGGGGCAAAAACATTCAGTACTTC
NA	TRBV15	TRBJ1-2	NA	CATSRDLRENGYTF	TGTGCCACCAGCAGAGATCTACGGGAGAATGGCTACACCTTC
NA	TRBV7-3	TRBJ2-7	NA	CASSSQGMLGEQYF	TGTGCCAGCAGCTCACAGGGAATGCTCGGCGAGCAGTACTTC
NA	TRBV5-1	TRBJ2-2	NA	CASSLATNTGELFF	TGCGCCAGCAGCTTGGCAACGAACACCGGGGAGCTGTTTTTT
NA	TRBV5-1	TRBJ1-3	NA	CASSLGQSSGNTIYF	TGCGCCAGCAGCTTGGGGCAGTCCTCTGGAAACACCATATATTTT
TRBD2	TRBV13	TRBJ2-1	NA	CASSSRRWLAGGGEQFF	TGTGCCAGCAGCTCCCGCCGGTGGCTAGCGGGGGGGGGTGAGCAGTTCTTC
NA	TRBV19	TRBJ2-3	NA	CASKPTQRDTQYF	TGTGCCAGTAAGCCAACCCAGCGAGATACGCAGTATTTT
NA	TRBV11-2	TRBJ2-1	NA	CASSLSATDNEQFF	TGTGCCAGCAGCTTAAGTGCCACAGACAATGAGCAGTTCTTC
NA	TRBV6-5	TRBJ1-2	NA	CASSYDLGRGYTF	TGTGCCAGCAGTTACGACTTGGGGAGGGGCTACACCTTC
TRBD2	TRBV3-1/TRBV3-2	TRBJ2-3	NA	CASSQDWASGSTDTQYF	TGTGCCAGCAGCCAAGATTGGGCTAGCGGGAGTACAGATACGCAGTATTTT
NA	TRBV24-1	TRBJ2-5	NA	CATSDSTGTETQYF	TGTGCCACCAGTGATAGTACAGGGACGGAGACCCAGTACTTC
TRBD1	TRBV6-5	TRBJ2-1	once	CASSSGTGNNEQFF	TGTGCCAGCAGTTCCGGGACAGGGAACAATGAGCAGTTCTTC
TRBD1	TRBV10-3	TRBJ1-3	NA	CAISGGQGYGNTIYF	TGTGCCATCAGTGGGGGACAGGGATATGGAAACACCATATATTTT
NA	TRBV5-4	TRBJ1-1	NA	CASSLVTRQNTEAFF	TGTGCCAGCAGCTTGGTTACCCGACAGAACACTGAAGCTTTCTTT
NA	TRBV5-4	TRBJ2-1	NA	CASSVSTSIQRAYNEQFF	TGTGCCAGCAGCGTCAGCACTAGCATCCAGAGGGCCTACAATGAGCAGTTCTTC
TRBD2	TRBV4-2	TRBJ2-1	once	CASSQEASGRYYEQFF	TGTGCCAGCAGCCAAGAGGCTAGCGGGAGGTACTATGAGCAGTTCTTC
NA	TRBV5-1	TRBJ1-4	NA	CASSLVGGAGEKLFF	TGCGCCAGCAGCTTGGTAGGGGGGGCAGGTGAAAAACTGTTTTTT
NA	TRBV7-9	TRBJ1-2	NA	CASSRVGRRDYGYTF	TGTGCCAGCAGCCGCGTAGGACGGCGGGATTATGGCTACACCTTC
TRBD1	TRBV25-1	TRBJ1-3	NA	CASSDGQGRGNTIYF	TGTGCCAGCAGTGACGGACAGGGGAGAGGAAACACCATATATTTT
TRBD1	TRBV6-5	TRBJ1-4	NA	CASSRQGGGEKLFF	TGTGCCAGCAGCCGACAGGGTGGGGGGGAAAAACTGTTTTTT
NA	TRBV11-2	TRBJ1-5	NA	CASSKSPEQPQHF	TGTGCCAGCAGCAAATCCCCGGAGCAGCCCCAGCATTTT
NA	TRBV4-1	TRBJ1-1	NA	CASSQGSPLENTEAFF	TGCGCCAGCAGCCAAGGGTCCCCACTTGAGAACACTGAAGCTTTCTTT
NA	TRBV3-1/TRBV3-2	TRBJ1-2	NA	CASSATGHGYTF	TGTGCCAGCAGCGCCACAGGGCATGGCTACACCTTC
NA	TRBV7-2	TRBJ1-4	NA	CASKSGGNLAEKLFF	TGTGCCAGCAAGTCGGGAGGTAATCTAGCCGAAAAACTGTTTTTT
NA	TRBV3-1/TRBV3-2	TRBJ1-1	NA	CASSQRSRRNTEAFF	TGTGCCAGCAGCCAAAGGTCGAGGCGGAACACTGAAGCTTTCTTT
TRBD1	TRBV5-1	TRBJ2-3	NA	CASSIGQGSTDTQYF	TGCGCCAGCAGCATAGGACAGGGTAGCACAGATACGCAGTATTTT
NA	TRBV6-4	TRBJ1-5	NA	CASSDEAGRPQHF	TGTGCCAGCAGTGACGAGGCCGGGAGGCCCCAGCATTTT
NA	TRBV28	TRBJ2-7	NA	CASSWGAYEQYF	TGTGCCAGCAGTTGGGGAGCCTACGAGCAGTACTTC
NA	TRBV15	TRBJ1-5	once	CATRDTGTSNQPQHF	TGTGCCACCAGGGATACAGGGACTAGCAATCAGCCCCAGCATTTT
NA	TRBV7-7	TRBJ2-1	NA	CASSLDRVNEQFF	TGTGCCAGCAGCTTAGACAGGGTAAATGAGCAGTTCTTC
NA	TRBV2	TRBJ1-1	NA	CASSREGQRVIVTTEAFF	TGTGCCAGCAGCCGAGAAGGACAACGGGTGATAGTAACAACTGAAGCTTTCTTT
NA	TRBV2	TRBJ1-1	NA	CASSEKPGGWTEAFF	TGTGCCAGCAGTGAAAAGCCCGGAGGTTGGACTGAAGCTTTCTTT
NA	TRBV9	TRBJ2-7	NA	CASSVSGQTSYEQYF	TGTGCCAGCAGCGTCTCAGGGCAGACATCCTACGAGCAGTACTTC
NA	TRBV5-1	TRBJ1-1	NA	CASSSPGFAEAFF	TGCGCCAGCAGCTCTCCGGGGTTCGCTGAAGCTTTCTTT
NA	TRBV11-2	TRBJ2-4	few	CASSSSRVVIQYF	TGTGCCAGCAGCTCCTCCAGGGTGGTCATTCAGTACTTC
TRBD1	TRBV28	TRBJ1-2	NA	CAIVTGEGAYGYTF	TGTGCCATCGTCACAGGAGAGGGGGCCTATGGCTACACCTTC
NA	TRBV28	TRBJ1-6	NA	CASSLSLGSYNSPLHF	TGTGCCAGCAGTTTATCTCTAGGGAGCTATAATTCACCCCTCCACTTT
TRBD1	TRBV19	TRBJ1-2	NA	CASSRTGGEVGYTF	TGTGCCAGTAGTCGGACAGGGGGCGAGGTTGGCTACACCTTC
TRBD1	TRBV29-1	TRBJ2-5	NA	CSADRGETQYF	TGCAGTGCGGACAGGGGAGAGACCCAGTACTTC
TRBD1	TRBV11-2	TRBJ2-3	NA	CASSSGQGRDTQYF	TGTGCCAGCAGCTCGGGACAGGGGAGAGATACGCAGTATTTT